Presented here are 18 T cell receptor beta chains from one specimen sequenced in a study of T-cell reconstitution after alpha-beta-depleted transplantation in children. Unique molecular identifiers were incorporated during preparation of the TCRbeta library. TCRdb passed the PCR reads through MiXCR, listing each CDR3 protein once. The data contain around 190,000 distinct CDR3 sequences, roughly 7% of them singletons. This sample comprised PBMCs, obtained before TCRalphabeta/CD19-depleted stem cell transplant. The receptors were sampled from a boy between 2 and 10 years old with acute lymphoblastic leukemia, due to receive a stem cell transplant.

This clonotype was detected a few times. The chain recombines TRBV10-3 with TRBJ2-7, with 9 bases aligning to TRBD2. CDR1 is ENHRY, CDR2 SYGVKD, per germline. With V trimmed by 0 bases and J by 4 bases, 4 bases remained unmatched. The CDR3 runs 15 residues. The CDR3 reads CAISESSGRGYEQYF. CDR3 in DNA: TGTGCCATCAGTGAGTCTAGCGGGAGAGGGTACGAGCAGTACTTC.

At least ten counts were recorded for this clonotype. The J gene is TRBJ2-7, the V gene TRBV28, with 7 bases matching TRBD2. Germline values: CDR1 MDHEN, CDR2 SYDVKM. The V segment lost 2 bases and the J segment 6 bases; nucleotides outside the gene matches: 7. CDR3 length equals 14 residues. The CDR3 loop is CASSLGGGYGEQYF. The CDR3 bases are TGTGCCAGCAGTTTAGGGGGGGGATATGGCGAGCAGTACTTC.

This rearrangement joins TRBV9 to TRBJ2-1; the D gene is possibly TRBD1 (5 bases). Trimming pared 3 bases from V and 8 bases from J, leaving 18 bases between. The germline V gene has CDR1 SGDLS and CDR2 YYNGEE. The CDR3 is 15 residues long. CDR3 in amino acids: CASSGTGWGHDEQFF. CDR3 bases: TGTGCCAGCAGCGGAACAGGTTGGGGCCACGATGAGCAGTTCTTC.

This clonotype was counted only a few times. CDR3 in amino acids: CASSARDRVFDEQFF. Written as DNA, the CDR3 is TGTGCCAGCAGCGCCCGGGACAGGGTATTCGATGAGCAGTTCTTC. This sequence joins TRBV7-2 and TRBJ2-1; TRBD1 matches 9 bases. CDR1 and CDR2 from the germline V gene are SGHTA and FQGNSA. The V gene end was trimmed by 5 bases and the J gene end by 8 bases; junction bases not matched to a gene: 10. The length of the CDR3 is 15 residues.

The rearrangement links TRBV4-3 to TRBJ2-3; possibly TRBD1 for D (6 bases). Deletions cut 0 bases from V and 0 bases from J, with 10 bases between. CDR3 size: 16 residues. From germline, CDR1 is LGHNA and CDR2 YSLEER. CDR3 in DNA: TGCGCCAGCAGCCAAGATGCAGGGGCTAGCACAGATACGCAGTATTTT. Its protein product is CASSQDAGASTDTQYF.

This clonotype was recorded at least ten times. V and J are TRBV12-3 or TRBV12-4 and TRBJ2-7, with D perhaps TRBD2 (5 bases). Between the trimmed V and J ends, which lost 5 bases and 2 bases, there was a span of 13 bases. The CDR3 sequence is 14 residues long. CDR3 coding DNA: TGTGCCAGCAGTCGCTCCTTGGGAGCCTACGAGCAGTACTTC. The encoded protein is CASSRSLGAYEQYF.

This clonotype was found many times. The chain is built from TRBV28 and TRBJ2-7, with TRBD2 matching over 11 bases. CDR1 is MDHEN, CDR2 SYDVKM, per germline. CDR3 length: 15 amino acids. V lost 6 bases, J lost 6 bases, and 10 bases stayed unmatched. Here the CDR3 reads CASRSSSGGAFEQYF. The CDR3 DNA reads TGTGCCAGCAGGTCTAGTAGCGGGGGGGCATTCGAGCAGTACTTC.

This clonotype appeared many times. The CDR3 DNA is TGTGCCAGCAGCTTAAGCACCTCCTACAATGAGCAGTTCTTC. Protein sequence: CASSLSTSYNEQFF. The chain is built from TRBV7-9 and TRBJ2-1; D unclear. The CDR3 runs 14 residues. Germline V gene lookup returns CDR1 SEHNR and CDR2 FQNEAQ (reference sequence). V was clipped by 2 bases and J by 0 bases, with 5 bases between them. The full variable domain, completed using reference TRBV7-9 and TRBJ2-1, is DTGVSQNPRHKITKRGQNVTFRCDPISEHNRLYWYRQTLGQGPEFLTYFQNEAQLEKSRLLSDRFSAERPKGSFSTLEIQRTEQGDSAMYLCASSLSTSYNEQFFGPGTRLTVL.

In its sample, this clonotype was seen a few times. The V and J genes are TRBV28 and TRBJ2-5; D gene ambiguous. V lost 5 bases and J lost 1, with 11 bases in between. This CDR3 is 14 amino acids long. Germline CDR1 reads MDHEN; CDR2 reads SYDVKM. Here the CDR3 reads CASSTRARQETQYF. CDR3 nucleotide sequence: TGTGCCAGCAGTACGCGTGCTCGCCAAGAGACCCAGTACTTC.

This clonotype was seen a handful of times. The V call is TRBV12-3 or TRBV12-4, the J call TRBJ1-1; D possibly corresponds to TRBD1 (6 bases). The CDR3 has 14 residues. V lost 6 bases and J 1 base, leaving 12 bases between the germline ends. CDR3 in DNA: TGTGCCAGCAGCCAGAAACAGGGGAACACTGAAGCTTTCTTT. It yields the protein CASSQKQGNTEAFF.

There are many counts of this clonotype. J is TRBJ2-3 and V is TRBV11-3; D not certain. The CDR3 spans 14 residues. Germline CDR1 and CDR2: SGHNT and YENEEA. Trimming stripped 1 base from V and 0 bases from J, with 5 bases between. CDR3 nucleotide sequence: TGTGCCAGCAGCTTAGCCCGTAGCACAGATACGCAGTATTTT. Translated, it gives CASSLARSTDTQYF.

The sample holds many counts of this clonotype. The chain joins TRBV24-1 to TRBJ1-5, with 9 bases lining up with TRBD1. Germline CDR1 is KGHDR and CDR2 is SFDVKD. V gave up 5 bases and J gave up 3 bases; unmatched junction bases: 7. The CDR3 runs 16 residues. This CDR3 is CATSAQDRGNNQPQHF. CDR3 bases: TGTGCCACCAGTGCCCAGGACAGGGGAAACAATCAGCCCCAGCATTTT.

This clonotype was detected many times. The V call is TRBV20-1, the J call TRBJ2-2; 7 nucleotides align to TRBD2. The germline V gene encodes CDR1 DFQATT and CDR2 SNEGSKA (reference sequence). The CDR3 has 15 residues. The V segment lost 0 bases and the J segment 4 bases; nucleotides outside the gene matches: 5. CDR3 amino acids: CSAREVGGSTGELFF. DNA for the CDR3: TGCAGTGCTAGAGAGGTGGGGGGGAGCACCGGGGAGCTGTTTTTT.

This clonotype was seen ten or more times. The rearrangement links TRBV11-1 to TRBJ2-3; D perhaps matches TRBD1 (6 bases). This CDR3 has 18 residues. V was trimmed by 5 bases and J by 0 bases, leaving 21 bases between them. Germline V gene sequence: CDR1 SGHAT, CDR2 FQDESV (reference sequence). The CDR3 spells CASSPRGSDRSSTDTQYF. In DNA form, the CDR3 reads TGTGCCAGCAGCCCAAGGGGGAGCGACAGGTCTAGCACAGATACGCAGTATTTT.

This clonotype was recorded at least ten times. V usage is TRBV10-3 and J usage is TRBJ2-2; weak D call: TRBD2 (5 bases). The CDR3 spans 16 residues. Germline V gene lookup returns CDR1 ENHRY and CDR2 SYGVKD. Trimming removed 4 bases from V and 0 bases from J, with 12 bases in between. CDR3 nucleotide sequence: TGTGCCATCAGTGTCCGAGCGGAACCGAACACCGGGGAGCTGTTTTTT. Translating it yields CAISVRAEPNTGELFF.

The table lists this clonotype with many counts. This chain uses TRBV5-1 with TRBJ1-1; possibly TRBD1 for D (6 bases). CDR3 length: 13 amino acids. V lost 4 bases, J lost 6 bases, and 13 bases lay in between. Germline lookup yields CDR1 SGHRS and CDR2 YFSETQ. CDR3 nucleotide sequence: TGCGCCAGCAGCGTGGGGGCAGTGGCTGAAGCTTTCTTT. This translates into CASSVGAVAEAFF.

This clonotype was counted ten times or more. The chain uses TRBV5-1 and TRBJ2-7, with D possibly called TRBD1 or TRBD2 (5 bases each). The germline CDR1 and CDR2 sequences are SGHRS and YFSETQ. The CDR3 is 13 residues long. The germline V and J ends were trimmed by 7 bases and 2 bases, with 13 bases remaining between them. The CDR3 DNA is TGCGCCAGCGTAGGGGACGCAGCCTACGAGCAGTACTTC. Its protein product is CASVGDAAYEQYF.

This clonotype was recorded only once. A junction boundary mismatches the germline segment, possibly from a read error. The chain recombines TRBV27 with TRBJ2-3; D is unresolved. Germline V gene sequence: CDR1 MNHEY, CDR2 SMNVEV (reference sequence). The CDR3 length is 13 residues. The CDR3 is CASSSAPRDTEYF. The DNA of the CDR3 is TGTGCCAGCAGTTCGGCCCCGCGAGATACGGAGTATTTT.